The 8 T cell receptor beta chains below come from one sample, sequenced in a study of blood T cells in healthy people across ages (dated by TCRdb to the mid-2010s). The library came from 5' RACE. TCRdb lists the instrument as Illumina HiSeq 2500. The second PCR ran for roughly 7 to 11 cycles and used a J-beta primer mix along with a sample-barcoded 5' primer. The public reads were reanalyzed by TCRdb: fastp trimming at Q25, MiXCR alignment, in-frame beta chains only. Rows with one shared CDR3 protein collapse into an entry with the most common genes and DNA. In this sample the table shows roughly 1.6 million distinct CDR3 sequences, roughly 30% of which occur a single time. Of the sample, about 11% falls within the top ten clones. Sequenced input: blood. Source of these receptors: a woman aged 25 to 39 in good health.

The V call is TRBV20-1, the J call TRBJ2-1, with a weak D call TRBD1 (6 bases). The germline V gene encodes CDR1 DFQATT and CDR2 SNEGSKA (reference sequence). The CDR3 loop spans 13 amino acids. The V gene lost 1 base and the J gene lost 6 bases, with 10 bases spanning the gap. CDR3 sequence: CSARGATGNEQFF. The CDR3 region has the DNA TGCAGTGCTAGAGGGGCGACAGGCAATGAGCAGTTCTTC.

This clonotype was observed a handful of times. The CDR3 sequence is CASTPGTVGVSYGYTF. The CDR3 DNA is TGTGCCAGCACCCCCGGGACAGTCGGGGTGTCCTATGGCTACACCTTC. The chain uses TRBV12-3 or TRBV12-4 and TRBJ1-2; TRBD1 aligns across 7 bases. With V trimmed by 7 bases and J by 4 bases, 15 bases remained unmatched. The CDR3 extends over 16 amino acids.

The rearrangement uses TRBV11-2 and TRBJ1-1; the D is unclear. Per germline, CDR1 SGHAT and CDR2 FQNNGV. V was clipped by 1 base and J by 1 base, with 7 bases between them. The CDR3 runs to 14 residues. CDR3 in DNA: TGTGCCAGCAGCTTAGGAAACAAGAACACTGAAGCTTTCTTT. This translates into CASSLGNKNTEAFF.

This clonotype was seen a few times. The J gene is TRBJ2-7, the V gene TRBV4-1, with a tentative D call TRBD2 (6 bases). This CDR3 has 14 residues. CDR1 is MGHRA and CDR2 is YSYEKL in the germline V gene. Trimming took off 4 bases at V and 2 bases at J, with 12 bases between the two ends. CDR3 DNA sequence: TGCGCCAGCAGCCCACTAGGGAGGACCTACGAGCAGTACTTC. It yields the protein CASSPLGRTYEQYF.

In this sample, this clonotype turned up a few times. The rearrangement links TRBV28 to TRBJ2-7; D is perhaps TRBD1 (6 bases). The CDR3 covers 13 residues. V lost 7 bases to trimming and J lost 2 bases, with 12 bases between them. CDR1 is MDHEN and CDR2 is SYDVKM in the germline V gene. The CDR3 loop is CASNLRGAYEQYF. The CDR3, as DNA: TGTGCCAGCAATCTCAGGGGAGCCTACGAGCAGTACTTC.

This rearrangement joins TRBV6-1 to TRBJ2-5, with D hard to call. The CDR3 runs 14 residues. Germline V lookup: CDR1 MNHNS, CDR2 SASEGT. V was shortened by 7 bases and J by 1 base, with 13 bases between the two germline ends. CDR3 loop: CASNPQRIQETQYF. CDR3 DNA sequence: TGTGCCAGCAATCCACAGCGAATCCAAGAGACCCAGTACTTC.

The rearrangement uses TRBV6-1 and TRBJ1-5; weak D call: TRBD1 (6 bases). From germline, CDR1 is MNHNS and CDR2 SASEGT. V dropped 4 bases and J dropped 6 bases, with 13 bases sitting between them. The CDR3 has 14 amino acids. CDR3 region: CASSGGAPGQPQHF. The CDR3 bases are TGTGCCAGCAGTGGGGGGGCGCCGGGTCAGCCCCAGCATTTT.

There are a few counts of this clonotype. The chain links TRBV3-1 to TRBJ2-1, with D uncertain. V lost 1 base and J 8 bases, leaving 12 bases between the germline ends. The CDR3 sequence is 14 residues long. Germline values: CDR1 LGHDT, CDR2 YNNKEL (reference sequence). The CDR3 bases are TGTGCCAGCAGCCAAGTGGCTAGTACTGATGAGCAGTTCTTC. As protein: CASSQVASTDEQFF.